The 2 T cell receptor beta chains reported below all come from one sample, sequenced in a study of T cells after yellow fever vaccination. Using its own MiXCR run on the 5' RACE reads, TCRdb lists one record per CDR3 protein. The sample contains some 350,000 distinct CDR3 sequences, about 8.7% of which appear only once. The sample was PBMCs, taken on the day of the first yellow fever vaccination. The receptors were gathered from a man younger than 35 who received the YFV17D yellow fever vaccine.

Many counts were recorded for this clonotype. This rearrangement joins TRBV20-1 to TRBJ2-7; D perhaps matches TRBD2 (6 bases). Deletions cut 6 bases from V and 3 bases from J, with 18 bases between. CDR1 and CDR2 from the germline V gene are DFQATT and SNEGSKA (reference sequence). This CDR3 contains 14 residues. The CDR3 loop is CSAGGVGRNYEQYV. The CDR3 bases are TGCAGTGCAGGAGGGGTGGGCAGAAACTACGAGCAGTACGTC.

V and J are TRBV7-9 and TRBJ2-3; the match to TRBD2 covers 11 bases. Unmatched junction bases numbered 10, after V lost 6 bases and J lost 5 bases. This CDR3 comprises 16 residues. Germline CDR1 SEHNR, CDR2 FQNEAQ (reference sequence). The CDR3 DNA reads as TGTGCCAGCAGTTTGACTAGCGGGGCCGCAGGAGATACGCAGTATTTT. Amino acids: CASSLTSGAAGDTQYF.